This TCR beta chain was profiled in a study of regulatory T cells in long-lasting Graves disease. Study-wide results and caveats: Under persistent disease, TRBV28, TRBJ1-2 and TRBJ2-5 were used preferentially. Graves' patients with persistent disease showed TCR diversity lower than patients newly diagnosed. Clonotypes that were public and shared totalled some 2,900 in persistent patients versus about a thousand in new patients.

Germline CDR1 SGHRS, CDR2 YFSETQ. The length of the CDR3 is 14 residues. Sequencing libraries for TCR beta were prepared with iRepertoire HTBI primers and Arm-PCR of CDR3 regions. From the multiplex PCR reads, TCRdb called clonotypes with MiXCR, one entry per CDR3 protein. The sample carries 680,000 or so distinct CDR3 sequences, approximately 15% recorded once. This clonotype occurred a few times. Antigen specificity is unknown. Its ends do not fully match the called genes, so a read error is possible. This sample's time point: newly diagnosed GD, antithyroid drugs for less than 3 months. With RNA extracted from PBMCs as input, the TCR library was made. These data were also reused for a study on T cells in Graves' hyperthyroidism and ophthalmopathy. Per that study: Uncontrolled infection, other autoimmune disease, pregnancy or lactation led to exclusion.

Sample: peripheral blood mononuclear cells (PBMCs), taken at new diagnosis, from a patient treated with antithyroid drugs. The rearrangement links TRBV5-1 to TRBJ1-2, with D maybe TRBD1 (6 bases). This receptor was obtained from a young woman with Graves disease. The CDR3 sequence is CASSSTGFLYGYTF. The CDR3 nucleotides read TGTGCCAGCAGCTCAACAGGGTTTCTCTATGGCTACACCTTC.